These 17 T cell receptor beta chains share one sample of origin, sequenced in a study of OX40 agonist ivuxolimab in advanced cancers. Library creation used the immunoSEQ multiplex PCR assay. TCRdb took this table from immuneACCESS and kept in-frame rearrangements with V and J called. Such tables lack part of the clones; where checked against another copy, unresolved V genes explain under half of the gap, and the rest is unexplained. Here the sample has more than 9,500 clones; just over 85% occur a single time. The top ten constitute almost 30% of the sample. The sample here was CD4+ or CD8+ T cells sorted from blood, taken in a trial of the OX40 agonist ivuxolimab. The receptors here all came from an adult with an advanced solid tumor such as melanoma, head and neck, liver or kidney cancer.

J is TRBJ2-1 and V is TRBV30; D assignment may be TRBD1 or TRBD2 (6 bases each). Germline lookup yields CDR1 GTSNPN and CDR2 SVGIG (reference sequence). V gave up 0 bases and J gave up 10 bases, with 10 bases separating them. CDR3 length equals 12 residues. The CDR3 region has the DNA TGTGCCTGGAGTGTAGGGGGGCCCGAGCAGTTCTTC. Translated: CAWSVGGPEQFF.

The rearrangement uses TRBV11-2 and TRBJ2-7; D uncertain. The germline CDR1 and CDR2 sequences are SGHAT and FQNNGV. This CDR3 has 10 residues. V was cut by 3 bases and J by 9 bases, with 6 bases left in between. The DNA for the CDR3 is TGTGCCAGCAGCTTCGTTTGGCAGTACTTC. It encodes CASSFVWQYF.

This clone has only a few counts. Other DNA sequences within the sample encode an identical CDR3. The chain carries TRBV12-5 and TRBJ2-3; no clear D. Germline V lookup: CDR1 LGHNT, CDR2 FRNRAP. V gave up 3 bases and J gave up 0 bases, with 1 base separating them. The CDR3 spans 12 residues. The CDR3 protein is CASGLSTDTQYF. The CDR3 region has the DNA TGTGCTAGTGGTTTAAGCACAGATACGCAGTATTTT.

This chain links TRBV7-9 with TRBJ1-1; a weak D match, TRBD1 (5 bases). V dropped 3 bases and J dropped 7 bases, with 12 bases sitting between them. Germline values: CDR1 SEHNR, CDR2 FQNEAQ (reference sequence). CDR3 size: 13 residues. The CDR3 reads CASSFPEGFEAFF. In nucleotides, the CDR3 is TGTGCCAGCAGCTTCCCCGAGGGGTTTGAAGCTTTCTTT.

The chain couples TRBV11-2 to TRBJ1-1; D unresolved. The CDR3 loop spans 12 amino acids. Germline loops: CDR1 SGHAT, CDR2 FQNNGV. V was pared by 0 bases and J by 8 bases, with 7 bases between. CDR3 in DNA: TGTGCCAGCAGCTTAGATCCCCGGGAAGCTTTCTTT. Protein sequence: CASSLDPREAFF.

J is TRBJ1-4 and V is TRBV7-9; D ambiguous. The germline V gene encodes CDR1 SEHNR and CDR2 FQNEAQ (reference sequence). This CDR3 has 12 residues. V lost 6 bases and J lost 7, with 9 bases in between. DNA for the CDR3: TGTGCCAGCAGTTTCAACGGTGAAAAACTGTTTTTT. Its protein is CASSFNGEKLFF.

The chain uses TRBV7-9 and TRBJ2-5, with TRBD2 matching 12 bases. CDR3 length: 15 residues. Trimming cost V 5 bases and J 2 bases; bases outside gene matches: 3. Germline CDR1 and CDR2: SEHNR and FQNEAQ (reference sequence). CDR3 nucleotide sequence: TGTGCCAGCAGCCCGGGACTAGCGGGTCAAGAGACCCAGTACTTC. Translated, it gives CASSPGLAGQETQYF.

The gene calls are TRBV7-9 and TRBJ2-1, with D possibly matching TRBD2 (5 bases). The length of the CDR3 is 16 residues. The germline gives CDR1 SEHNR, CDR2 FQNEAQ (reference sequence). V was trimmed by 5 bases and J by 2 bases, leaving 16 bases between them. CDR3 bases: TGTGCCAGCAGCGCGGACTTACCTCCTCCCTACAATGAGCAGTTCTTC. Its translation is CASSADLPPPYNEQFF.

The chain combines TRBV28 with TRBJ1-3, with TRBD1 matching over 8 bases. Germline assignment: CDR1 MDHEN and CDR2 SYDVKM. V shed 5 bases, J shed 4 bases, and the junction held 10 bases outside the gene matches. CDR3 length: 16 residues. This CDR3 reads CASSPWGTGGGNTIYF. CDR3 coding DNA: TGTGCCAGCAGTCCGTGGGGGACAGGTGGGGGAAACACCATATATTTT.

This clone was picked up one time. V usage is TRBV19 and J usage is TRBJ2-1; perhaps TRBD2 as D (5 bases). This CDR3 is 15 amino acids long. V was trimmed by 3 bases and J by 7 bases, leaving 16 bases between them. The V gene's germline CDR1 is LNHDA and CDR2 SQIVND (reference sequence). The CDR3: CASSISDFGRNEQFF. Written as DNA, the CDR3 is TGTGCCAGTAGTATCTCGGACTTCGGTAGGAATGAGCAGTTCTTC.

This sequence joins TRBV4-3 and TRBJ1-6, with a weak D call TRBD1 (5 bases). In germline, CDR1 is LGHNA, CDR2 YSLEER. Trimming removed 1 base at V and 10 bases at J, with 11 bases between. The CDR3 has 14 amino acids. The chain's CDR3 is CASSQGTGGSPLHF. Written as DNA, the CDR3 is TGCGCCAGCAGCCAAGGAACTGGGGGATCACCCCTCCACTTT.

The chain combines TRBV12-5 with TRBJ2-3, with 13 bases lining up with TRBD2. Germline V gives CDR1 LGHNT, CDR2 FRNRAP. This CDR3 is built from 19 residues. V lost 2 bases to trimming and J lost 2 bases; unmatched junction nucleotides: 10. The CDR3 DNA follows: TGTGCTAGTGGTTTGTCCTCCGGACTAGCGGGGGTTTTCACAGATACGCAGTATTTT. This sequence encodes CASGLSSGLAGVFTDTQYF.

The gene calls are TRBV27 and TRBJ2-1, with TRBD2 matching 8 bases. The germline gives CDR1 MNHEY, CDR2 SMNVEV (reference sequence). V shed 6 bases, J shed 4 bases, and the junction held 11 bases outside the gene matches. The CDR3 loop spans 16 amino acids. CDR3 in amino acids: CASSTIGTRGYNEQFF. CDR3 nucleotide sequence: TGTGCCAGCAGCACTATCGGGACTAGGGGGTACAATGAGCAGTTCTTC.

This chain links TRBV6-5 with TRBJ1-2, with a tentative D call TRBD1 (5 bases). The CDR3 runs 14 residues. V was shortened by 7 bases and J by 2 bases, with 14 bases between the two germline ends. CDR1 and CDR2 (germline): MNHEY, SVGAGI. CDR3 sequence (DNA): TGTGCCAGCACCAAAACGGGGGTGAACTATGGCTACACCTTC. Translating gives CASTKTGVNYGYTF.

The chain links TRBV5-5 to TRBJ1-1; TRBD1 is a possible D gene (6 bases). The CDR3 covers 13 residues. V was clipped by 5 bases and J by 3 bases, with 11 bases between them. The germline V gene has CDR1 SGHKS and CDR2 YYEKEE (reference sequence). DNA of the CDR3: TGTGCCAGCAGTCCTGAGGGGGACACTGAAGCTTTCTTT. Residues: CASSPEGDTEAFF.

This rearrangement joins TRBV18 to TRBJ2-5, with D unresolved. The CDR3 totals 12 residues. CDR1 is KGHSH, CDR2 LQKENI, per germline. Between the trimmed V and J ends, which lost 3 bases and 0 bases, there was a span of 2 bases. The DNA for the CDR3 is TGTGCCAGCTCACCTGACCAAGAGACCCAGTACTTC. Amino acids: CASSPDQETQYF.

Regarding this clone: At one end, the junction sequence differs from germline, possibly due to a read error. J is TRBJ2-5 and V is TRBV7-2; 8 nucleotides align to TRBD2. The CDR3 consists of 16 residues. Germline V gives CDR1 SGHTA, CDR2 FQGNSA. CDR3 loop: CASSLAAGVDGETQYF. CDR3 DNA sequence: TGTGCCAGCAGCCTAGCAGCGGGAGTTGATGGAGAGACCCAGTACTTC.